The next 21 T cell receptor beta chains were all read from a single sample in a study of Graves' ophthalmopathy and Graves' hyperthyroidism (dated by TCRdb to the late 2010s). The listed sequencing device is Illumina HiSeq 2000. TCR beta CDR3 regions were amplified from RNA transcripts for repertoire sequencing. The first round was an RT-PCR using HTBI primers with the Qiagen OneStep RT-PCR kit, and this first round was followed by a second-round multiplex PCR, then size selection and purification. TCRdb took the public reads, trimmed them with fastp at Q25, ran MiXCR for clone calling and kept in-frame beta chains. Identical CDR3 protein sequences are pooled into one entry, listed with their most common genes and DNA. A total of roughly 60,000 distinct CDR3 sequences appear in this sample, around 50% of them only once. Roughly 5% of the sample is held by the ten biggest clonotypes. Sequences were obtained from peripheral blood. These receptors were collected from an adult woman with Graves' ophthalmopathy.

The count of this clonotype is one. This CDR3 fails to terminate in the conserved phenylalanine or tryptophan, so it likely reflects a read error. This chain uses TRBV20-1 with TRBJ2-5; 10 bases are a match to TRBD2. The CDR3 consists of 14 residues. With 1 base clipped from V and 4 bases from J, the junction kept 3 bases outside the gene matches. The germline gives CDR1 DFQATT, CDR2 SNEGSKA (reference sequence). This CDR3 is CSARVSGRAETQYC. The CDR3, as DNA: TGCAGTGCTAGAGTGAGCGGGAGGGCAGAGACCCAGTACTGC.

Concerning this clonotype: At one end, the junction sequence differs from germline, possibly due to a read error. This sequence joins TRBV4-2 and TRBJ2-1; D is undetermined. Germline assignment: CDR1 LGHNA and CDR2 YNFKEQ. CDR3 length: 16 residues. CDR3 residues: CASSQEGQSSYNEQFF. CDR3 coding DNA: TGTGCCAGCAGCCAAGAGGGTCAGAGCTCCTATAATGAGCAGTTCTTC.

The rearrangement joins TRBV12-3 or TRBV12-4 to TRBJ1-1, with D possibly being TRBD1 (5 bases). Trimming shortened V by 3 bases and J by 4 bases, and 12 bases separated the two germline ends. This CDR3 region has 14 residues. The CDR3 loop is CASSFPGGGTEAFF. The CDR3 DNA follows: TGTGCCAGCAGTTTCCCGGGGGGTGGCACTGAAGCTTTCTTT.

This clonotype rates as medium-sized (0.01 to 0.1%). V usage is TRBV24-1 and J usage is TRBJ2-7, with a tentative D call TRBD2 (6 bases). V was shortened by 4 bases and J by 4 bases, with 19 bases between the two germline ends. This CDR3 comprises 16 residues. The germline V gene encodes CDR1 KGHDR and CDR2 SFDVKD. The CDR3 nucleotides read TGTGCCACCAGTGACTCAGCCGGGGGACGCTCTTACGAGCAGTACTTC. It encodes CATSDSAGGRSYEQYF.

This chain connects TRBV11-2 to TRBJ2-7; TRBD2 matches at 13 bases. V was pared by 4 bases and J by 6 bases, with 6 bases of the junction left unmatched. The germline gives CDR1 SGHAT, CDR2 FQNNGV. The CDR3 sequence is 15 residues long. The chain's CDR3 is CASSSGLAGAFEQYF. In DNA form, the CDR3 reads TGTGCCAGCAGCTCAGGACTAGCGGGAGCTTTCGAGCAGTACTTC.

The table lists this clonotype with many counts. The V gene is TRBV7-8, the J gene TRBJ1-4; weak D call: TRBD1 (6 bases). Germline V gives CDR1 SGHVS, CDR2 FQNEAQ. Trimming removed 3 bases from V and 4 bases from J, with 9 bases in between. The CDR3 extends over 14 amino acids. CDR3: CASSLVQGNEKLFF. The CDR3 DNA reads TGTGCCAGCAGCTTGGTACAGGGTAATGAAAAACTGTTTTTT.

The chain has TRBV2 and TRBJ1-3, with a possible D match to TRBD1 (5 bases). V was trimmed by 9 bases and J by 12 bases, leaving 12 bases between them. The germline gives CDR1 SNHLY, CDR2 FYNNEI. The CDR3 length is 10 residues. The CDR3 bases are TGTGCCAGTGGGATTGACAGCATATATTTT. It encodes CASGIDSIYF.

This chain connects TRBV20-1 to TRBJ2-3, with 14 bases aligning to TRBD2. Per the germline V gene, CDR1 is DFQATT and CDR2 is SNEGSKA (reference sequence). The CDR3 sequence is 12 residues long. CDR3 region: CKTSGRGDTQYF. The CDR3 bases are TGCAAGACTAGCGGGAGGGGTGATACGCAGTATTTT.

J is TRBJ2-1 and V is TRBV7-2, with 11 bases fitting TRBD2. The CDR3 runs 18 residues. In germline, CDR1 is SGHTA, CDR2 FQGNSA. The V and J ends lost 1 base and 5 bases, in that order; junction bases with no gene match: 10. CDR3 amino acids: CASSLDRTSGSEDNEQFF. The CDR3 nucleotides are TGTGCCAGCAGCTTAGACCGAACTAGCGGGAGTGAAGACAATGAGCAGTTCTTC.

Remarks on this clonotype: This sequence may be a read error, since a much larger clone differs from it by one base. In DNA, the CDR3 is TGTGCCTGGAGTGAAGGTAACCATGAAGCTTGCTTT. Its translation is CAWSEGNHEACF. The rearrangement uses TRBV30 and TRBJ1-1; D gene unclear. The CDR3 has 12 amino acids. Germline loops: CDR1 GTSNPN, CDR2 SVGIG (reference sequence).

This clonotype was recorded at least ten times. V is TRBV27 and J is TRBJ2-7; 11 bases map to TRBD2. Looked up from germline, CDR1 is MNHEY and CDR2 is SMNVEV (reference sequence). With 5 bases clipped from V and 2 bases from J, the junction kept 2 bases outside the gene matches. This CDR3 has 14 residues. CDR3 DNA sequence: TGTGCCAGCAGTAGTAGCGGGAGGGCCTACGAGCAGTACTTC. Translated: CASSSSGRAYEQYF.

The rearrangement joins TRBV13 to TRBJ2-5; maybe TRBD1 (6 bases). The CDR3 has 16 amino acids. V lost 1 base and J 5 bases, leaving 17 bases between the germline ends. From germline, CDR1 is PRHDT and CDR2 FYEKMQ (reference sequence). Written as DNA, the CDR3 is TGTGCCAGCAGCTTAGAGGCAGGGGATATTAGCGAGACCCAGTACTTC. This gives the protein CASSLEAGDISETQYF.

This chain uses TRBV7-9 with TRBJ2-7, with D possibly TRBD2 on 5 matching bases. The V and J ends lost 1 base and 2 bases respectively, with 9 bases between them. Germline CDR1 SEHNR, CDR2 FQNEAQ (reference sequence). This CDR3 contains 14 residues. DNA of the CDR3: TGTGCCAGCAGCTTAGGTAGCGCAACCTACGAGCAGTACTTC. The encoded protein is CASSLGSATYEQYF.

The table lists this clonotype with many counts. This chain joins TRBV11-2 and TRBJ2-7, with a tentative D call TRBD1 (6 bases). This CDR3 comprises 15 residues. The V end lost 0 bases, the J end lost 6 bases, and 15 bases lay between the germline ends. Germline V gene lookup returns CDR1 SGHAT and CDR2 FQNNGV. The CDR3 nucleotides read TGTGCCAGCAGCTTAGATCCTAGGGGGTATACCGAGCAGTACTTC. It is translated as CASSLDPRGYTEQYF.

The chain recombines TRBV7-2 with TRBJ2-3; weak D call: TRBD1 (5 bases). The CDR3 has 13 amino acids. Germline V gene lookup returns CDR1 SGHTA and CDR2 FQGNSA. Trimming took off 5 bases at V and 11 bases at J, with 17 bases between the two ends. The CDR3 nucleotides read TGTGCCAGCAGCCCCGACAGCGACAATGAGCAGTATTTT. It specifies CASSPDSDNEQYF.

Concerning this clonotype: At one end the junction does not follow the germline gene, possibly because of a read error. The chain couples TRBV20-1 to TRBJ1-2, with 7 bases lining up with TRBD1. This CDR3 is built from 13 residues. The germline CDR1 and CDR2 sequences are DFQATT and SNEGSKA (reference sequence). The CDR3 coding sequence is TGCAGTGCTAGAACCACAGGGGACTGTGGCTACATCTTC. The encoded protein is CSARTTGDCGYIF.

The chain has TRBV19 and TRBJ2-2, with no clear D. There are 13 residues in the CDR3. V gave up 3 bases and J gave up 8 bases, with 10 bases separating them. CDR1 is LNHDA and CDR2 is SQIVND in the germline V gene (reference sequence). The DNA of the CDR3 is TGTGCCAGTAGTATCCGTGTGACTGGGGAGCTGTTTTTT. Its protein is CASSIRVTGELFF.

The chain uses TRBV7-2 and TRBJ2-3, with 10 bases fitting TRBD2. CDR1 SGHTA and CDR2 FQGNSA come from the germline V gene. The CDR3 spans 16 residues. V shed 1 base, J shed 5 bases, and the junction held 6 bases outside the gene matches. The CDR3 spells CASSLESSGRGDTQYF. DNA of the CDR3: TGTGCCAGCAGCTTAGAATCTAGCGGGAGAGGAGATACGCAGTATTTT.

J is TRBJ1-5 and V is TRBV13, with D possibly TRBD1 on 6 matching bases. The CDR3 consists of 14 residues. Trimming pared 5 bases from V and 9 bases from J, leaving 17 bases between. Germline V gene lookup returns CDR1 PRHDT and CDR2 FYEKMQ (reference sequence). The CDR3 nucleotides are TGTGCCAGCAGCCACCGGGACACCCTCGGGCCCCAGCATTTT. Its protein product is CASSHRDTLGPQHF. Using reference TRBV13 and TRBJ1-5 for the parts outside the CDR3, the full variable domain is AAGVIQSPRHLIKEKRETATLKCYPIPRHDTVYWYQQGPGQDPQFLISFYEKMQSDKGSIPDRFSAQQFSDYHSELNMSSLELGDSALYFCASSHRDTLGPQHFGDGTRLSIL.

The table lists this clonotype with a few counts. This chain connects TRBV30 to TRBJ2-3; 8 nucleotides align to TRBD2. Per germline, CDR1 GTSNPN and CDR2 SVGIG (reference sequence). V shed 1 base and J 0 bases; nucleotides not matched to a gene: 12. The CDR3 contains 18 residues. CDR3 coding DNA: TGTGCCTGGAGTGAGGGGCTAGCGGGTTTGTCTAGCACAGATACGCAGTATTTT. The encoded protein is CAWSEGLAGLSSTDTQYF.

This clonotype came up a few times. The V and J genes are TRBV30 and TRBJ2-7, with D perhaps assigned TRBD1 or TRBD2 (5 bases each). Germline assignment: CDR1 GTSNPN and CDR2 SVGIG (reference sequence). The length of the CDR3 is 15 residues. The ends were cut back, 0 bases at V and 0 bases at J, with 12 bases in the middle. CDR3 in DNA: TGTGCCTGGAGTGTAACGGGGCTGAGCTCCTACGAGCAGTACTTC. This codes for CAWSVTGLSSYEQYF.